These 29 T cell receptor beta chains were all obtained from the same sample, sequenced in a study of T cells in tuberculosis. Using immunoSEQ multiplex PCR, the repertoire was profiled, and TCRdb retains in-frame clones only, with some absent. The table has tens of thousands of clones, approximately 91% seen once. Cells were sorted from thawed PBMC rested overnight and stained with GMM-loaded CD1B tetramer, viability dye and anti-CD3. CD1B tetramers were loaded with Rhodococcus equi-derived C32 glucose monomycolate. Sequenced: CD1b-GMM tetramer-negative cells sorted from PBMCs. All receptors derive from an adult woman with latent tuberculosis.

The V and J genes are TRBV5-4 and TRBJ2-5; TRBD2 matches 10 bases. Germline CDR1 reads SGHNT; CDR2 reads YYREEE (reference sequence). With 6 bases clipped from V and 2 bases from J, the junction kept 4 bases outside the gene matches. CDR3 length: 14 amino acids. DNA of the CDR3: TGTGCCAGCAATAGCGGGGGGAGACAAGAGACCCAGTACTTC. This translates into CASNSGGRQETQYF.

The chain joins TRBV6-1 to TRBJ2-5; 7 bases are a match to TRBD1. Germline CDR1 MNHNS, CDR2 SASEGT. The CDR3 is 14 residues long. Losses at the gene ends were 1 base for V and 4 bases for J; bases not matched to a gene: 3. The CDR3 here is CASSEGRGLETQYF. CDR3 sequence (DNA): TGTGCCAGCAGTGAAGGAAGGGGGCTAGAGACCCAGTACTTC.

The chain recombines TRBV7-3 with TRBJ2-5, with 9 positions matching TRBD1. V gave up 4 bases and J gave up 4 bases; unmatched junction bases: 10. The CDR3 sequence is 16 residues long. Germline-derived CDR1 and CDR2 are SGHTA and FQGTGA. CDR3 residues: CASSSRTGAGLETQYF. In nucleotides, the CDR3 is TGTGCCAGCAGCTCCCGGACAGGGGCGGGTTTAGAGACCCAGTACTTC.

The chain has TRBV30 and TRBJ2-7; TRBD2 matches 7 bases. CDR3 length equals 12 residues. Germline CDR1 and CDR2: GTSNPN and SVGIG (reference sequence). The V and J ends lost 2 bases and 5 bases, in that order; junction bases with no gene match: 3. CDR3 loop: CAWSMGGNEQYF. The CDR3 DNA sequence: TGTGCCTGGAGTATGGGGGGGAACGAGCAGTACTTC.

V and J are TRBV7-6 and TRBJ2-5; D may be TRBD1 (6 bases). Trimming pared 5 bases from V and 4 bases from J, leaving 8 bases between. Germline lookup yields CDR1 SGHVS and CDR2 FNYEAQ. The length of the CDR3 is 12 residues. The CDR3 reads CASSDRSETQYF. As DNA, the CDR3 is TGTGCCAGCAGCGACAGGTCAGAGACCCAGTACTTC.

The chain has TRBV7-8 and TRBJ2-2; D unclear. Germline V lookup: CDR1 SGHVS, CDR2 FQNEAQ. The ends were cut back, 5 bases at V and 1 base at J, with 8 bases in the middle. This CDR3 is built from 14 residues. CDR3 sequence (DNA): TGTGCCAGCAGCATAACTCGGAACACCGGGGAGCTGTTTTTT. Protein: CASSITRNTGELFF.

The rearrangement links TRBV5-1 to TRBJ2-1; TRBD2 matches 12 bases. This CDR3 has 18 residues. Germline V gene sequence: CDR1 SGHRS, CDR2 YFSETQ. The trim removed 2 bases at V and 3 bases at J, leaving 9 bases unmatched. CDR3 sequence (DNA): TGCGCCAGCAGCTTTAGTCCTAGCGGGGGGGTGGACTACAATGAGCAGTTCTTC. Residues: CASSFSPSGGVDYNEQFF.

The genes are TRBV7-9 and TRBJ1-1; D might be TRBD1 (6 bases). The CDR3 runs 14 residues. Germline values: CDR1 SEHNR, CDR2 FQNEAQ (reference sequence). V was trimmed by 5 bases and J by 1 base, leaving 11 bases between them. The CDR3 coding sequence is TGTGCCAGCAGCCGGGGACAAAAGAACACTGAAGCTTTCTTT. Translating it yields CASSRGQKNTEAFF. The entire variable domain, with the rest obtained from reference TRBV7-9 and TRBJ1-1, is as follows: DTGVSQNPRHKITKRGQNVTFRCDPISEHNRLYWYRQTLGQGPEFLTYFQNEAQLEKSRLLSDRFSAERPKGSFSTLEIQRTEQGDSAMYLCASSRGQKNTEAFFGQGTRLTVV.

The rearrangement joins TRBV5-4 to TRBJ2-5; D possibly corresponds to TRBD1 (6 bases). V dropped 4 bases and J dropped 2 bases, with 15 bases sitting between them. Looked up from germline, CDR1 is SGHNT and CDR2 is YYREEE (reference sequence). The CDR3 spans 15 residues. The CDR3, as DNA: TGTGCCAGCAGCCCGAAAGGGGGTCTACAAGAGACCCAGTACTTC. Its translation: CASSPKGGLQETQYF.

In DNA, the CDR3 is TGTGCCAGCAGCCGCAGGGGACCTGGTAATGAAAAACTGTTTTTT. Translating it yields CASSRRGPGNEKLFF. The V call is TRBV11-3, the J call TRBJ1-4; a weak D match, TRBD1 (6 bases). V was trimmed by 5 bases and J by 4 bases, leaving 14 bases between them. Germline CDR1 reads SGHNT; CDR2 reads YENEEA. CDR3 size: 15 residues.

The chain couples TRBV13 to TRBJ2-5, with 10 bases matching TRBD2. Per the germline V gene, CDR1 is PRHDT and CDR2 is FYEKMQ (reference sequence). Trimming cost V 1 base and J 4 bases; bases outside gene matches: 6. The CDR3 has 16 residues. CDR3 DNA sequence: TGTGCCAGCAGCTTAGTAACTAGCGGGGAGCGAGAGACCCAGTACTTC. It encodes CASSLVTSGERETQYF.

The V call is TRBV7-8, the J call TRBJ2-3, with D possibly matching TRBD2 (6 bases). This CDR3 region has 14 residues. Germline-derived CDR1 and CDR2 are SGHVS and FQNEAQ. V lost 1 base, J lost 4 bases, and 9 bases lay in between. CDR3 sequence reads: CASSLGLGPDTQYF. CDR3 sequence (DNA): TGTGCCAGCAGCTTAGGACTAGGCCCAGATACGCAGTATTTT. Full variable domain (outside the CDR3, taken from reference TRBV7-8 and TRBJ2-3): GAGVSQSPRYKVAKRGQDVALRCDPISGHVSLFWYQQALGQGPEFLTYFQNEAQLDKSGLPSDRFFAERPEGSVSTLKIQRTQQEDSAVYLCASSLGLGPDTQYFGPGTRLTVL.

J is TRBJ2-5 and V is TRBV6-5, with a weak D call TRBD1 (5 bases). Germline V lookup: CDR1 MNHEY, CDR2 SVGAGI. This CDR3 is 13 amino acids long. Trimming cost V 7 bases and J 5 bases, with 14 bases left between them. CDR3 nucleotide sequence: TGTGCCAGCAAATTGGTAGGGGTGGAGACCCAGTACTTC. This translates into CASKLVGVETQYF.

There are a few counts of this clone. V gene TRBV20-1 combines with J gene TRBJ1-1; unclear D gene. CDR3 length: 11 amino acids. The V end lost 3 bases, the J end lost 6 bases, and 8 bases lay between the germline ends. Germline-derived CDR1 and CDR2 are DFQATT and SNEGSKA (reference sequence). DNA for the CDR3: TGCAGTGCTAGGACGACTCCTGAAGCTTTCTTT. Translation gives CSARTTPEAFF.

The gene calls are TRBV9 and TRBJ2-2; D may be TRBD1 (6 bases). The germline gives CDR1 SGDLS, CDR2 YYNGEE. Trimming stripped 4 bases from V and 1 base from J, with 11 bases between. This CDR3 has 15 residues. CDR3 sequence reads: CASSPEGVNTGELFF. In nucleotides, the CDR3 is TGTGCCAGCAGCCCCGAGGGGGTGAACACCGGGGAGCTGTTTTTT.

This clone was seen only once. The chain is built from TRBV13 and TRBJ2-1; 9 bases map to TRBD1. The CDR3 consists of 15 residues. CDR1 PRHDT and CDR2 FYEKMQ come from the germline V gene (reference sequence). The trim removed 4 bases at V and 6 bases at J, leaving 7 bases unmatched. The CDR3 DNA follows: TGTGCCAGCAGCTCCGGACAGGGGCGAAGCAATGAGCAGTTCTTC. Amino acid sequence: CASSSGQGRSNEQFF.

This clone has more than one count but fewer than ten. The rearrangement links TRBV7-2 to TRBJ1-2; D may be TRBD1 (5 bases). V lost 5 bases, J lost 2 bases, and 15 bases lay in between. The germline gives CDR1 SGHTA, CDR2 FQGNSA. The CDR3 is 15 amino acids. CDR3 loop: CASSPQQAPNYGYTF. Written as DNA, the CDR3 is TGTGCCAGCAGCCCCCAACAGGCTCCAAACTATGGCTACACCTTC.

V gene TRBV6-4 combines with J gene TRBJ1-2; 7 bases are shared with TRBD1. CDR3 length: 14 residues. CDR1 is MRHNA and CDR2 is SNTAGT in the germline V gene. The J segment lost 2 bases and the V segment lost 6 bases, leaving 6 bases of the junction unmatched. CDR3 nucleotide sequence: TGTGCCAGCAGACCGACAGGGTCAAACTATGGCTACACCTTC. Translated: CASRPTGSNYGYTF.

The V and J genes are TRBV7-9 and TRBJ2-3; D gene ambiguous. From germline, CDR1 is SEHNR and CDR2 FQNEAQ (reference sequence). Trimming shortened V by 1 base and J by 2 bases, and 10 bases separated the two germline ends. This CDR3 spans 15 amino acids. CDR3 nucleotides: TGTGCCAGCAGCTTAGGGCAGGTGTCCACAGATACGCAGTATTTT. Translated, it gives CASSLGQVSTDTQYF.

This chain uses TRBV7-3 with TRBJ2-1, with TRBD2 as a possible D gene (6 bases). Per the germline V gene, CDR1 is SGHTA and CDR2 is FQGTGA. Trimming removed 6 bases at V and 9 bases at J, with 15 bases between. This CDR3 contains 13 residues. CDR3 in amino acids: CASSPAGSAEQFF. The CDR3 nucleotides are TGTGCCAGCAGTCCCGCGGGGTCCGCTGAGCAGTTCTTC. Full variable domain (remainder filled in from reference TRBV7-3 and TRBJ2-1): GAGVSQTPSNKVTEKGKYVELRCDPISGHTALYWYRQSLGQGPEFLIYFQGTGAADDSGLPNDRFFAVRPEGSVSTLKIQRTERGDSAVYLCASSPAGSAEQFFGPGTRLTVL.

V usage is TRBV7-6 and J usage is TRBJ1-3; D unresolved. Trimming took 3 bases from V and 4 from J, leaving 13 bases between them. The germline CDR1 and CDR2 sequences are SGHVS and FNYEAQ. The CDR3 runs to 15 residues. CDR3 DNA sequence: TGTGCCAGCAGCTTTCGGGGATTCAGCGGAAACACCATATATTTT. Its protein is CASSFRGFSGNTIYF.

The rearrangement joins TRBV20-1 to TRBJ1-6; the D is unclear. V was clipped by 5 bases and J by 7 bases, with 6 bases between them. CDR3 length equals 11 residues. Germline assignment: CDR1 DFQATT and CDR2 SNEGSKA (reference sequence). CDR3 DNA: TGCAGTGCTCGGGAGAATTCACCCCTCCACTTT. This gives the protein CSARENSPLHF.

This clone was found a few times. This sequence joins TRBV23-1 and TRBJ2-3, with D maybe TRBD2 (5 bases). TRBV23-1 is labeled an ORF, and its function is uncertain. The CDR3 totals 16 residues. Trimming pared 0 bases from V and 2 bases from J, leaving 12 bases between. In DNA, the CDR3 is TGCGCCAGCAGTCAATCGCGAGGGCGGATCACAGATACGCAGTATTTT. Translation gives CASSQSRGRITDTQYF.

For the CDR3, the DNA is TGTGCCAGCAGCATAGGACTAGCTTGGGCCTACGAGCAGTACTTC. It translates to CASSIGLAWAYEQYF. The rearrangement uses TRBV2 and TRBJ2-7; 8 bases map to TRBD2. The CDR3 is 15 amino acids. Per germline, CDR1 SNHLY and CDR2 FYNNEI. V was pared by 6 bases and J by 2 bases, with 9 bases of the junction left unmatched.

Only one count was recorded for this clone. Other DNA sequences in the same sample also yield this CDR3. The rearrangement links TRBV28 to TRBJ2-5; TRBD2 agrees at 7 bases. V dropped 5 bases and J dropped 5; count of bases not matched to a gene: 17. Germline V lookup: CDR1 MDHEN, CDR2 SYDVKM. This CDR3 is 17 amino acids long. The DNA for the CDR3 is TGTGCCAGCAGTCCCTACCCGGGGCTAGCGGTGGGGGAGACCCAGTACTTC. The encoded protein is CASSPYPGLAVGETQYF.

The gene calls are TRBV5-8 and TRBJ2-2, with 9 bases that match TRBD1. Per the germline V gene, CDR1 is SGHTS and CDR2 is YDEGEE. The ends lost 5 bases at V and 3 bases at J; junction bases unmatched: 8. This CDR3 is built from 16 residues. The CDR3 protein is CASRNSGTGYTGELFF. The CDR3 nucleotides are TGTGCCAGCAGGAATTCCGGGACAGGGTACACCGGGGAGCTGTTTTTT.

This chain links TRBV27 with TRBJ2-3; no clear D. The germline V and J ends were trimmed by 2 bases and 1 base, with 7 bases remaining between them. This CDR3 region has 14 residues. CDR1 is MNHEY, CDR2 SMNVEV, per germline (reference sequence). CDR3 sequence: CASSLLGRTDTQYF. The CDR3 DNA is TGTGCCAGCAGTTTACTCGGTCGCACAGATACGCAGTATTTT.

This chain joins TRBV23-1 and TRBJ2-4; 8 nucleotides match TRBD1. TRBV23-1 is an ORF; its function is uncertain. This CDR3 contains 15 residues. The J segment lost 0 bases and the V segment lost 6 bases, leaving 4 bases of the junction unmatched. This CDR3 is CASRGTGPAKNIQYF. The CDR3 region has the DNA TGCGCCAGCAGGGGGACAGGACCAGCCAAAAACATTCAGTACTTC.

The chain uses TRBV16 and TRBJ1-1, with D uncertain. The CDR3 has 14 residues. The germline V and J ends were trimmed by 4 bases and 4 bases, with 13 bases remaining between them. CDR1 is KGHSY, CDR2 FQNENV, per germline. The DNA of the CDR3 is TGTGCCAGCAGCCTCCTCCGGGGTCCCACTGAAGCTTTCTTT. This encodes CASSLLRGPTEAFF.